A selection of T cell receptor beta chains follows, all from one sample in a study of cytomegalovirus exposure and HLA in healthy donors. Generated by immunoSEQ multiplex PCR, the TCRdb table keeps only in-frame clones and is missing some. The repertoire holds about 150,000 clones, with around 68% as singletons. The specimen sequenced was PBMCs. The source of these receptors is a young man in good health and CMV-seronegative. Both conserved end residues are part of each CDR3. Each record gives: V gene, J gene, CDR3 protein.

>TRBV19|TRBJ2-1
CASSERSSYNEQFF
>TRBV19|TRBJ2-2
CASTPSGYTGELFF
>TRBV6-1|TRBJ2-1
CASRADRFSYNEQFF
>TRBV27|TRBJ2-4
CASSSLQGRAKNIQYF
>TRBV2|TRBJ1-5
CASRGDRVGQQPQHF
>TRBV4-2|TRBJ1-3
CASSQDAGGTGNTIYF
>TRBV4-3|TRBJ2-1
CASSQGHRGSYNEQFF
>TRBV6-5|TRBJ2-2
CASRRTGDTGELFF
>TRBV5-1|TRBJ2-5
CASSSDRQETQYF
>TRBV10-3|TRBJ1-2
CAILGTGGSYTF
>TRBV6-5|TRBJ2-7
CASSYSGGEQYF
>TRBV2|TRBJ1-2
CASSEGGGDYGYTF
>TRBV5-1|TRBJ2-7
CASSSAGTRSYEQYF
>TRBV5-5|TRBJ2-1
CASSFTGELYNEQFF
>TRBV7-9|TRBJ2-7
CASSLAGTGYEQYF
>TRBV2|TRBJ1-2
CASNKDRGVNYGYTF
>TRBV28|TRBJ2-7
CASSLTPSYEQYF
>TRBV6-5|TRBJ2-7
CASSLGQGFIYEQYF
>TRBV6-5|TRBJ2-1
CASNRLAANEQFF
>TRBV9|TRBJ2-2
CASSGGVGGKVGELFF
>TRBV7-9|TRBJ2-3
CASSSGQLLGDTQYF
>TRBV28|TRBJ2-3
CASSPGTGGGTDTQYF
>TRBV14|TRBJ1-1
CASSQQGTTWGTEAFF
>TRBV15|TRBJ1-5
CATSRAQGSNQPQHF
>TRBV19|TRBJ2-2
CASASGVRTGELFF
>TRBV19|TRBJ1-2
CARVLQGGPF
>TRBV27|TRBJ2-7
CASSFQGPYEQYF
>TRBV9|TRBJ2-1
CASSVIGQGEDEQFF
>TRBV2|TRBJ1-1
CASSEGTGGNTEAFF
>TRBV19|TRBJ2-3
CASSMAADTQYF
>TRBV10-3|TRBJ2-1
CAISETSGGANEQFF
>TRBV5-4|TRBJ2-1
CASSDRTTNSYNEQFF
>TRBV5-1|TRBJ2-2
CASSGLAGELFF
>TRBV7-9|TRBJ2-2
CASSPPGPFTGELFF
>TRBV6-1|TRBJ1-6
CASRTGSENSPLNF
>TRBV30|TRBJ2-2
CAWSVRRDTGELFF
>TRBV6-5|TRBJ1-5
CASRGGGGNQPQNF
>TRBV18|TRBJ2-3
CASSSGYQSGTDTQYF
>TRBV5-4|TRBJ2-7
CASSSKGGYEQYF
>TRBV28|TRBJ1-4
CASTTRQGAGEKLFF
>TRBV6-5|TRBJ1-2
CASSSPGQGGGYPF
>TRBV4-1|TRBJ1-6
CASSQDPRGRNSALHF
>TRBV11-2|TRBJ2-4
CASSLGANIQYF
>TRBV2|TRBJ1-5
CASNTVNQPQHF
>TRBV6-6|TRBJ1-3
CASSAGGSGNTIYF
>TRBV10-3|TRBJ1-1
CAISPGTGGTEAFF
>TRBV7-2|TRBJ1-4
CASSLGSAEKLFF
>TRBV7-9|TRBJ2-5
CASSSGTGGAWETQYF
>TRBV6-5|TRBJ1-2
CASRTQGALGYGYPF
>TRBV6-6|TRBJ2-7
CASSYVAGGDEQYF
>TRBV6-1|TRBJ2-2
CASRQSGAVTGELFF
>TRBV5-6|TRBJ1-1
CASSATENTEAFF
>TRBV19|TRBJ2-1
CASTTRGGYNEQFF
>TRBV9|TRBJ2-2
CASSPPGLAGDGELFF